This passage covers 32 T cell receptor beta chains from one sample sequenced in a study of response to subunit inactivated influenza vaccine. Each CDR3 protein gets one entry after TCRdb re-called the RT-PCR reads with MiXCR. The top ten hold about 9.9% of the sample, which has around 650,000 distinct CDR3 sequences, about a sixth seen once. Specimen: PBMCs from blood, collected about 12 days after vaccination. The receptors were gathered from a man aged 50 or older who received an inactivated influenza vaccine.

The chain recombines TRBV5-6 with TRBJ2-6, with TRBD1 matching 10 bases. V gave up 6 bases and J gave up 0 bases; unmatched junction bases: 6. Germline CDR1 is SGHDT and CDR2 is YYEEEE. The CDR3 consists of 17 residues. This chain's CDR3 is CASTVDRGFSGANVLTF. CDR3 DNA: TGTGCCAGCACCGTGGACAGGGGGTTCTCTGGGGCCAACGTCCTGACTTTC.

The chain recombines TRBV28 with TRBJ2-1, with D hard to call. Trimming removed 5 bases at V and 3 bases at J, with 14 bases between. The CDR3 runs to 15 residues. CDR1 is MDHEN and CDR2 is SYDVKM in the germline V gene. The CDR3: CASSTSSLGYNEQFF. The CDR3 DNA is TGTGCCAGCAGTACGTCCTCCCTAGGCTACAATGAGCAGTTCTTC.

CDR3 sequence (DNA): TGTGCCAGCAGCCCTCTGGGACAGGGGAGCGCAGATACGCAGTATTTT. Residues: CASSPLGQGSADTQYF. The chain employs TRBV7-9 and TRBJ2-3; 10 bases agree with TRBD1. Unmatched junction bases numbered 9, after V lost 5 bases and J lost 4 bases. Germline CDR1 reads SEHNR; CDR2 reads FQNEAQ (reference sequence). This CDR3 region has 16 residues.

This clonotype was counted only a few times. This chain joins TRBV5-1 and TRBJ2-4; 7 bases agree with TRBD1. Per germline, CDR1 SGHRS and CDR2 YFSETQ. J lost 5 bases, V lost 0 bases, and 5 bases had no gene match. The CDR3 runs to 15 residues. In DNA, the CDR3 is TGCGCCAGCAGCTTGGCCGACAGGGCTCAAAACATTCAGTACTTC. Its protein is CASSLADRAQNIQYF.

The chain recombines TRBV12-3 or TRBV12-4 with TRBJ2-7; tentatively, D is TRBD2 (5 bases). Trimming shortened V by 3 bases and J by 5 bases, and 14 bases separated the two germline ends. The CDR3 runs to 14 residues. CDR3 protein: CASSFNGVRNEQYF. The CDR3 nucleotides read TGTGCCAGCAGTTTTAACGGGGTGAGGAACGAGCAGTACTTC.

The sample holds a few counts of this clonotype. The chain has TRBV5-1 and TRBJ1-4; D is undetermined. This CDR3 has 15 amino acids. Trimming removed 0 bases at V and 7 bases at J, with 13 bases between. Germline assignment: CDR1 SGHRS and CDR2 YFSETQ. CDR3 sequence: CASSLATGRGEKLFF. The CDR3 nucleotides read TGCGCCAGCAGCTTGGCAACGGGCCGTGGTGAAAAACTGTTTTTT.

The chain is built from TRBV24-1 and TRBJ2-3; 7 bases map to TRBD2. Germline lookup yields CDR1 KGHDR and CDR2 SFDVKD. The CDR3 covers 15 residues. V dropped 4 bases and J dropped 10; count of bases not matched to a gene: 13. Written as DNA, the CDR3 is TGTGCCACCAGTGAGGCCGGGACTAACAGGAGAGCGCAGTATTTT. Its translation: CATSEAGTNRRAQYF.

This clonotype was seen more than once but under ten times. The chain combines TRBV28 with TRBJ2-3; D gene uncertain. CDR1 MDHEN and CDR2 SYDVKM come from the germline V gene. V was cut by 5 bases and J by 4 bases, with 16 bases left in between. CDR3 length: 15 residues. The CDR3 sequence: CASSHTDTAADTQYF. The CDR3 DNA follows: TGTGCCAGCAGTCACACAGACACGGCGGCAGATACGCAGTATTTT. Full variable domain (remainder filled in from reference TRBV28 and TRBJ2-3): DVKVTQSSRYLVKRTGEKVFLECVQDMDHENMFWYRQDPGLGLRLIYFSYDVKMKEKGDIPEGYSVSREKKERFSLILESASTNQTSMYLCASSHTDTAADTQYFGPGTRLTVL.

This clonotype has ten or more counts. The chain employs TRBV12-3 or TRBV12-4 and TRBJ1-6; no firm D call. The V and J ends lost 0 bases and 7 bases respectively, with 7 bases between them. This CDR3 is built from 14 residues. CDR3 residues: CASSLAHGNSPLHF. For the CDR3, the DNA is TGTGCCAGCAGTTTAGCGCACGGGAATTCACCCCTCCACTTT.

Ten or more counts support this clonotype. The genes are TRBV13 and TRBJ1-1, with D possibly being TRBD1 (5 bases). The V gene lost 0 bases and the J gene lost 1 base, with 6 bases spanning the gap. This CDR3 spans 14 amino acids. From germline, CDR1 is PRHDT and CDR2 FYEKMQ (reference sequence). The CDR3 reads CASSLGGGNTEAFF. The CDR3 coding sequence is TGTGCCAGCAGCTTAGGCGGGGGGAACACTGAAGCTTTCTTT.

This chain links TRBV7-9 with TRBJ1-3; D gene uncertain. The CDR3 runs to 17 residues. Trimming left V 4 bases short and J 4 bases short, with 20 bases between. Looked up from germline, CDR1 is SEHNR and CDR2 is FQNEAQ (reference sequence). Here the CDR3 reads CASSSTWANPSGNTIYF. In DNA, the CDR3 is TGTGCCAGCAGCTCTACCTGGGCGAATCCTTCCGGAAACACCATATATTTT.

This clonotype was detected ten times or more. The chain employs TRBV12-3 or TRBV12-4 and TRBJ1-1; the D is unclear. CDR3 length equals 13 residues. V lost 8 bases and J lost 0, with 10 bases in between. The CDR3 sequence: CASGVNMNTEAFF. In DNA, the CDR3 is TGTGCCAGCGGCGTAAACATGAACACTGAAGCTTTCTTT.

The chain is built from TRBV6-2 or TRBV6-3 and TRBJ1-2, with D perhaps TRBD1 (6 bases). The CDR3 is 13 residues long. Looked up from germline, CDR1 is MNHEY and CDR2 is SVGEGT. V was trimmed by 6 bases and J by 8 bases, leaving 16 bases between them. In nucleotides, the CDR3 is TGTGCCAGCAGCCCCGTAAGGGGGAGAGGCTACACCTTC. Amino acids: CASSPVRGRGYTF.

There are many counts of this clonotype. The CDR3 here is CASTTYNEQFF. The CDR3 nucleotides read TGTGCCAGCACCACCTACAATGAGCAGTTCTTC. V gene TRBV12-3 or TRBV12-4 combines with J gene TRBJ2-1; D not certain. The germline V and J ends were trimmed by 7 bases and 2 bases, with 3 bases remaining between them. This CDR3 region has 11 residues.

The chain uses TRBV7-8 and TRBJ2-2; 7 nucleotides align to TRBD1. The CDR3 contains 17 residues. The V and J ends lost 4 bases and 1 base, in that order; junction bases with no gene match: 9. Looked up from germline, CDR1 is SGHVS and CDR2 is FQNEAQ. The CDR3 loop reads CASSSFPGQKNTGELFF. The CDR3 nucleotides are TGTGCCAGCAGCTCTTTTCCGGGACAGAAGAACACCGGGGAGCTGTTTTTT.

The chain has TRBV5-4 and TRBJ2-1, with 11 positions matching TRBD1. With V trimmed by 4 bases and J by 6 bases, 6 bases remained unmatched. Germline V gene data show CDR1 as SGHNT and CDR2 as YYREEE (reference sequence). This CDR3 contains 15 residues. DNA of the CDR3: TGTGCCAGCAGCCTCGGACAGGGGGCGCGCAATGAGCAGTTCTTC. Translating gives CASSLGQGARNEQFF.

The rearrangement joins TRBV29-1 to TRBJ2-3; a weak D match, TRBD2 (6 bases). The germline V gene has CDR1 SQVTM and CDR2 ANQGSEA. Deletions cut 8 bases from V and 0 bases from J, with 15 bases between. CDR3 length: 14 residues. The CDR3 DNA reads TGCAGCCACGGGACTTTTCGTAGCACAGATACGCAGTATTTT. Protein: CSHGTFRSTDTQYF.

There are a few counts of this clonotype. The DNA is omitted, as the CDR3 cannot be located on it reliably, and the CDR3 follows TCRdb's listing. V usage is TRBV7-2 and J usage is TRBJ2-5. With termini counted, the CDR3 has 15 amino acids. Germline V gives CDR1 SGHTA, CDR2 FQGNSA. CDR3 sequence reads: CASILGTGSQETQYF.

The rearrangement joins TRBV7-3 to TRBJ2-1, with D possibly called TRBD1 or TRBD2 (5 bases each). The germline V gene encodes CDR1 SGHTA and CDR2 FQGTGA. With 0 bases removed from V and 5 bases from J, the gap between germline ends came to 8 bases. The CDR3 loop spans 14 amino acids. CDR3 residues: CASSLTRDHNEQFF. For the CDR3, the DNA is TGTGCCAGCAGCTTAACCAGGGACCACAATGAGCAGTTCTTC.

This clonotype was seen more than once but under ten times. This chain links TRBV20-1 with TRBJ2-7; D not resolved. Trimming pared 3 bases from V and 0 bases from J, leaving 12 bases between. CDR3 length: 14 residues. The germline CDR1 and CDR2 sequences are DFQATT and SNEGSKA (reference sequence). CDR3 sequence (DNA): TGCAGTGCTAGGAGGACCGGCGACTCCTACGAGCAGTACTTC. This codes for CSARRTGDSYEQYF.

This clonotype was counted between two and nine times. The CDR3 loop reads CSVPTGEGYGYTF. Here the CDR3 DNA reads TGCAGCGTCCCGACAGGGGAGGGCTATGGCTACACCTTC. This chain joins TRBV29-1 and TRBJ1-2; 8 positions match TRBD1. Looked up from germline, CDR1 is SQVTM and CDR2 is ANQGSEA. The CDR3 runs 13 residues. With 6 bases clipped from V and 4 bases from J, the junction kept 7 bases outside the gene matches.

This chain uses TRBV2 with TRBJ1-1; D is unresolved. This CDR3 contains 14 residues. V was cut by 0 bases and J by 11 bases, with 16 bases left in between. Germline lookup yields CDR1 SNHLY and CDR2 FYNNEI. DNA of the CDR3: TGTGCCAGCAGTGAAGCCCGGAGAGGCGATAGGGCTTTCTTT. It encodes CASSEARRGDRAFF.

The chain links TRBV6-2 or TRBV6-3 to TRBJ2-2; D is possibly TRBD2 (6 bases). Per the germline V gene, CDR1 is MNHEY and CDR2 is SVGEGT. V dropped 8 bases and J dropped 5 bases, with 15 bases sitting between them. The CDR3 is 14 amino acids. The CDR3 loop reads CASEEGAETGELFF. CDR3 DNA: TGTGCCAGCGAGGAGGGAGCGGAGACCGGGGAGCTGTTTTTT.

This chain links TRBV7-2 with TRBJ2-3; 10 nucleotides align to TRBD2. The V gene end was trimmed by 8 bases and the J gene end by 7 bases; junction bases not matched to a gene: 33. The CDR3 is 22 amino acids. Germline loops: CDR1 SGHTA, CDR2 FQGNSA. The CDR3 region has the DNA TGTGCCAGCGTTTCTGTCTGGTCTAGGATGGCTAGCGGGGGCCCAATACTCAATACGCAGTATTTT. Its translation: CASVSVWSRMASGGPILNTQYF.

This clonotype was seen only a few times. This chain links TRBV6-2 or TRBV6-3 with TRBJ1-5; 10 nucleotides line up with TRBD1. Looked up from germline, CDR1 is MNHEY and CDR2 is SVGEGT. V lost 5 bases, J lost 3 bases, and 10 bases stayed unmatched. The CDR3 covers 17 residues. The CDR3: CASSNGTGVFPNQPQHF. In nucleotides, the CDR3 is TGTGCCAGCAGTAACGGGACAGGGGTCTTTCCCAATCAGCCCCAGCATTTT.

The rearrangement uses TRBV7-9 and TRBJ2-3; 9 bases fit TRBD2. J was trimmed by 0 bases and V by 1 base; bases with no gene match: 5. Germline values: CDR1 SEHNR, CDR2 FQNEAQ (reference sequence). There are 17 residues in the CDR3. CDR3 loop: CASSLVLAGLSTDTQYF. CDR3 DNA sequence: TGTGCCAGCAGCTTAGTCCTAGCGGGATTAAGCACAGATACGCAGTATTTT.

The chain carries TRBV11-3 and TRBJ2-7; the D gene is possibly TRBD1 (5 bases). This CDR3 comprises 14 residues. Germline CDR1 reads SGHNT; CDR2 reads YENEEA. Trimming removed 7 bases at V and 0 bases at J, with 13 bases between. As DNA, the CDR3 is TGTGCCAGCACCGAAGACAGAATCTCCTACGAGCAGTACTTC. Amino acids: CASTEDRISYEQYF. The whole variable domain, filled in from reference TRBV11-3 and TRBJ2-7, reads EAGVVQSPRYKIIEKKQPVAFWCNPISGHNTLYWYLQNLGQGPELLIRYENEEAVDDSQLPKDRFSAERLKGVDSTLKIQPAELGDSAVYLCASTEDRISYEQYFGPGTRLTVT.

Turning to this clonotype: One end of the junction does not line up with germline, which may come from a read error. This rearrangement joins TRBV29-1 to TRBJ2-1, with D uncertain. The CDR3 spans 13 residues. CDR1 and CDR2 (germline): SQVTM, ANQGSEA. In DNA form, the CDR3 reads TGCAGCGTTGGTTCCTGGAATAACAATGATCAGTTCTTC. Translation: CSVGSWNNNDQFF.

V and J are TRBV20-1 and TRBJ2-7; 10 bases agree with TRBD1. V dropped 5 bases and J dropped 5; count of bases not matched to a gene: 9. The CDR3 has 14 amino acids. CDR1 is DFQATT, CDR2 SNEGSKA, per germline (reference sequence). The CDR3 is CSASRDRGRHEQYF. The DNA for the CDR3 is TGCAGTGCTTCCCGGGACAGGGGTCGCCACGAGCAGTACTTC.

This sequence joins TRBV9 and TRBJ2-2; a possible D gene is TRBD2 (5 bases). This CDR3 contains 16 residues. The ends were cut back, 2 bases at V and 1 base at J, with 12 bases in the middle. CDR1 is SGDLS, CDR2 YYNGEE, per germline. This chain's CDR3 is CASSVRLAVNTGELFF. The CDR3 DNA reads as TGTGCCAGCAGCGTGAGGCTAGCAGTGAACACCGGGGAGCTGTTTTTT. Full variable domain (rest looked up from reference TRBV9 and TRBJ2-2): DSGVTQTPKHLITATGQRVTLRCSPRSGDLSVYWYQQSLDQGLQFLIQYYNGEERAKGNILERFSAQQFPDLHSELNLSSLELGDSALYFCASSVRLAVNTGELFFGEGSRLTVL.

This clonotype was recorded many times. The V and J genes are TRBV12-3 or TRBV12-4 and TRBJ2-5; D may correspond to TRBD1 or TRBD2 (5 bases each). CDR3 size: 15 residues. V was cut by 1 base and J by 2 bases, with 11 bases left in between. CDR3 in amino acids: CASSLGSGSQETQYF. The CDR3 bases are TGTGCCAGCAGTTTAGGTTCAGGGAGTCAAGAGACCCAGTACTTC.

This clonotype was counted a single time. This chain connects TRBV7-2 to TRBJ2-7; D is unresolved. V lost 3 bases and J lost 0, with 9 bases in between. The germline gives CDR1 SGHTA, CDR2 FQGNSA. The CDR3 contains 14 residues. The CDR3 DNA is TGTGCCAGCAGCTTTCCGTCTTACTCCTACGAGCAGTACTTC. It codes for CASSFPSYSYEQYF.